This is a list of T cell receptor beta chains from one sample in a study of blood T cells in healthy people across ages. TCRdb re-analysed the 5' RACE reads in MiXCR, keeping a single row per CDR3 protein. The data hold around 1,000,000 distinct CDR3 sequences, with roughly 24% observed a single time. These sequences were also reported in another study, on T cells of mothers and their children.

Material: blood. The receptor source for this set is a girl aged 2 to 9 in good health. Both conserved end residues are part of each CDR3. The D gene is left open where the match is weak. Clone size is given for some rows only: seen once, a few or many times, or a class if the clone is expanded.

d_call j_call clone_size v_call cdr3_aa cdr3_nt
- TRBJ2-7 - TRBV3-1 CASSQDSGNYEQYF TGTGCCAGCAGCCAAGATTCGGGGAACTACGAGCAGTACTTC
- TRBJ1-2 many TRBV25-1 CASNGIEDYGYTF TGTGCCAGCAACGGTATCGAGGACTATGGCTACACCTTC
TRBD2 TRBJ2-3 - TRBV5-1 CASTQEVAGGTDTQYF TGCGCCAGCACCCAGGAGGTGGCGGGAGGCACAGATACGCAGTATTTT
TRBD1 TRBJ2-3 - TRBV29-1 CSVEVGDRVTDTQYF TGCAGCGTTGAAGTAGGGGACAGGGTGACAGATACGCAGTATTTT
- TRBJ1-4 once TRBV4-2 CASSPIGTGNEKLFF TGTGCCAGCAGCCCAATAGGGACGGGTAATGAAAAACTGTTTTTT
- TRBJ2-1 few TRBV7-9 CASSRGQGGVNEQFF TGTGCCAGCAGCCGGGGGCAAGGCGGGGTCAATGAGCAGTTCTTC
- TRBJ1-2 - TRBV29-1 CSVEETAQLHGYTF TGCAGCGTTGAAGAGACGGCCCAGCTTCATGGCTACACCTTC
- TRBJ2-1 - TRBV12-5 CARGLVSYNEQFF TGTGCTAGAGGTTTGGTGTCCTACAATGAGCAGTTCTTC
TRBD1 TRBJ2-4 few TRBV7-2 CASTSDGTDKNIQYF TGTGCCAGCACCTCGGACGGGACAGACAAAAACATTCAGTACTTC
- TRBJ2-7 - TRBV29-1 CSAQIIAGEQYF TGCAGCGCCCAGATAATAGCTGGCGAGCAGTACTTC
- TRBJ1-2 few TRBV6-5 CAAVRSEGGGYTF TGTGCCGCGGTCCGATCCGAGGGTGGAGGCTACACCTTC
TRBD1 TRBJ2-7 - TRBV28 CASSYRGTNEQYF TGTGCCAGCAGTTACAGGGGAACCAACGAGCAGTACTTC
TRBD1 TRBJ2-2 few TRBV7-2 CASSSRGSNTGELFF TGTGCCAGCAGCTCCAGGGGGTCGAACACCGGGGAGCTGTTTTTT
- TRBJ2-5 few TRBV6-6 CASSYWVGKETQYF TGTGCCAGCAGTTACTGGGTCGGGAAGGAGACCCAGTACTTC
TRBD1 TRBJ2-3 few TRBV7-9 CASRDFPGQGSDTQYF TGTGCCAGCAGGGATTTCCCGGGACAGGGATCAGATACGCAGTATTTT
TRBD2 TRBJ2-2 few TRBV15 CATSRDGRDTGELFF TGTGCCACCAGCAGAGATGGGAGGGACACCGGGGAGCTGTTTTTT
- TRBJ1-2 - TRBV9 CASSRPGSNYGYTF TGTGCCAGCAGCAGGCCAGGGAGTAACTATGGCTACACCTTC
- TRBJ2-5 - TRBV5-1 CASSEGFYQETQYF TGCGCCAGCAGCGAGGGATTTTACCAAGAGACCCAGTACTTC
TRBD1 TRBJ2-7 few TRBV7-9 CASSLGGRGPVYEQYF TGTGCCAGCAGCTTAGGGGGCAGGGGGCCTGTCTACGAGCAGTACTTC
TRBD1 TRBJ1-2 - TRBV5-6 CASSPPAGGIYGYTF TGTGCCAGCAGCCCGCCCGCAGGGGGGATCTATGGCTACACCTTC
- TRBJ1-1 few TRBV12-3/TRBV12-4 CASSFLSVEAFF TGTGCCAGCAGTTTCTTGTCAGTAGAAGCTTTCTTT
- TRBJ2-5 few TRBV7-3 CASSRDQAEVQYF TGTGCCAGCAGTCGGGATCAGGCGGAGGTCCAGTACTTC
- TRBJ2-6 few TRBV20-1 CSARGDTILGSGANVLTF TGCAGTGCTAGAGGTGACACCATCTTGGGGTCTGGGGCCAACGTCCTGACTTTC
TRBD2 TRBJ2-1 few TRBV20-1 CSARDIGRAVDEQFF TGCAGTGCTAGAGATATCGGGAGGGCCGTCGATGAGCAGTTCTTC
TRBD2 TRBJ2-1 - TRBV12-3/TRBV12-4 CASSLGTSGTHNEQFF TGTGCCAGCAGTCTCGGGACTAGCGGGACCCACAATGAGCAGTTCTTC
- TRBJ2-1 - TRBV5-1 CASSVYGSSYNEQFF TGCGCCAGCAGCGTGTACGGATCGTCCTACAATGAGCAGTTCTTC
- TRBJ2-7 once TRBV7-3 CASSLDSPGYEQYF TGTGCCAGCAGCTTGGATTCTCCAGGCTACGAGCAGTACTTC
- TRBJ2-5 - TRBV9 CASSVRGQETQYF TGTGCCAGCAGCGTTCGTGGGCAAGAGACCCAGTACTTC
- TRBJ2-1 once TRBV4-1 CASSQVSEALYNEQFF TGCGCCAGCAGCCAAGTATCCGAGGCACTATACAATGAGCAGTTCTTC
TRBD1 TRBJ2-2 few TRBV5-6 CASARRGQDTGELFF TGTGCCAGCGCGCGCAGGGGGCAGGACACCGGGGAGCTGTTTTTT
- TRBJ1-2 - TRBV10-3 CASSRDSSHYGYTF TGTGCCAGCTCCCGGGACTCCTCTCACTATGGCTACACCTTC
- TRBJ2-7 few TRBV6-1 CATRASGEVYEQYF TGTGCCACTCGCGCCTCTGGGGAGGTCTACGAGCAGTACTTC
- TRBJ2-5 - TRBV28 CASHPSSGQETQYF TGTGCCAGTCACCCTTCCTCTGGCCAAGAGACCCAGTACTTC
- TRBJ2-3 few TRBV4-3 CASSPPDEDTQYF TGCGCCAGCAGCCCCCCGGACGAGGATACGCAGTATTTT
- TRBJ2-3 - TRBV11-2 CASSLSAATDTQYF TGTGCCAGCAGCTTATCGGCAGCCACAGATACGCAGTATTTT
TRBD2 TRBJ2-7 - TRBV27 CASSRTSDNEQYF TGTGCCAGCAGTCGGACTAGCGACAATGAGCAGTACTTC
- TRBJ1-5 - TRBV7-9 CASSSQVEGQPQHF TGTGCCAGCAGCTCCCAGGTGGAAGGGCAGCCCCAGCATTTT
TRBD1 TRBJ2-7 - TRBV29-1 CSAGQVYHEQYF TGCAGCGCCGGACAGGTCTACCACGAGCAGTACTTC
- TRBJ1-2 - TRBV6-5 CASSYSPLTGGVEGYTF TGTGCCAGCAGTTACTCCCCCTTGACAGGCGGGGTGGAGGGCTACACCTTC
- TRBJ1-5 few TRBV3-1 CASSQQAQVGPQHF TGTGCCAGCAGCCAGCAGGCGCAAGTTGGGCCCCAGCATTTT
- TRBJ2-1 few TRBV14 CASSQFVNEQFF TGTGCCAGCAGCCAATTTGTCAATGAGCAGTTCTTC
TRBD2 TRBJ2-4 - TRBV28 CASSSGLAGGPRAKNIQYF TGTGCCAGCAGTTCGGGACTAGCGGGAGGGCCCAGAGCCAAAAACATTCAGTACTTC
- TRBJ2-3 - TRBV20-1 CSASMGSADTQYF TGCAGTGCTAGCATGGGTTCTGCAGATACGCAGTATTTT
- TRBJ1-6 - TRBV6-6 CASSLLDGDPLHF TGTGCCAGCAGCCTCCTTGATGGGGACCCCCTCCACTTT
- TRBJ2-7 - TRBV27 CASSFKEYF TGTGCCAGCAGTTTCAAGGAGTACTTC
- TRBJ2-7 few TRBV28 CASSFTGLGEQYF TGTGCCAGCAGTTTTACCGGGTTAGGCGAGCAGTACTTC
- TRBJ2-5 - TRBV13 CASSLIGGTYETQYF TGTGCCAGCAGCCTGATAGGGGGGACGTACGAGACCCAGTACTTC
- TRBJ2-7 - TRBV28 CASSPQTGIMREQYF TGTGCCAGCAGTCCCCAGACAGGAATTATGCGCGAGCAGTACTTC
- TRBJ2-7 - TRBV14 CASSQGQTWGEQYF TGTGCCAGCAGCCAGGGTCAAACGTGGGGCGAGCAGTACTTC
TRBD2 TRBJ2-1 - TRBV2 CASIGLDNNEQFF TGTGCCAGCATTGGACTAGATAACAATGAGCAGTTCTTC
- TRBJ2-3 - TRBV20-1 CSATRPPSTDTQYF TGCAGTGCTACCAGACCCCCTAGCACAGATACGCAGTATTTT
- TRBJ2-4 - TRBV29-1 CSVGPPGDIQYF TGCAGCGTTGGGCCCCCCGGGGACATTCAGTACTTC
TRBD1 TRBJ2-1 - TRBV7-8 CASSLGTGINEQFF TGTGCCAGCAGTCTCGGGACAGGGATCAATGAGCAGTTCTTC